The 14 T cell receptor beta chains below all came from one sample that was sequenced in a study of breast tumors, draining lymph nodes, adjacent tissues. Breast cancer patients provided tissue from their axillary draining lymph nodes. TCRdb independently ran MiXCR on the multiplex PCR reads; one entry per CDR3 protein. The table lists about 130,000 distinct CDR3 sequences, 20% of them singletons. Sequencing input: axillary lymph node tissue. The receptor source for this set is a female donor with breast cancer. Some clones in this sample may be carry-over from other donors' samples.

This clonotype was picked up many times. The rearrangement links TRBV20-1 to TRBJ2-7, with TRBD2 identical over 8 bases. The V segment lost 2 bases and the J segment 1 base; nucleotides outside the gene matches: 7. The CDR3 runs 15 residues. Per germline, CDR1 DFQATT and CDR2 SNEGSKA (reference sequence). CDR3 bases: TGCAGTGCTAGACCTCTTCCGGGAGGGTCCTACGAGCAGTACTTC. It encodes CSARPLPGGSYEQYF.

This clonotype was seen many times. This chain uses TRBV7-3 with TRBJ1-2; D is ambiguous. CDR1 is SGHTA and CDR2 is FQGTGA in the germline V gene. The ends were cut back, 5 bases at V and 4 bases at J, with 11 bases in the middle. CDR3 length: 13 amino acids. The CDR3, as DNA: TGTGCCAGCAGCACACTATCTGGCTATGGCTACACCTTC. This codes for CASSTLSGYGYTF.

This chain connects TRBV28 to TRBJ2-5, with a weak D call TRBD2 (6 bases). The CDR3 extends over 17 amino acids. Germline V CDR1 and CDR2: MDHEN, SYDVKM. The V end lost 5 bases, the J end lost 2 bases, and 21 bases lay between the germline ends. The CDR3 is CASSPMVAERGQETQYF. CDR3 DNA sequence: TGTGCCAGCAGTCCTATGGTAGCGGAGAGGGGTCAAGAGACCCAGTACTTC.

The table lists this clonotype with many counts. This rearrangement joins TRBV7-2 to TRBJ2-7; D remains unclear. Germline CDR1 is SGHTA and CDR2 is FQGNSA. The CDR3 loop spans 14 amino acids. Trimming took off 4 bases at V and 0 bases at J, with 10 bases between the two ends. CDR3 protein: CASSSEIASYEQYF. The CDR3 bases are TGTGCCAGCAGCTCAGAGATAGCCTCCTACGAGCAGTACTTC.

This clonotype appeared many times. An end of the junction does not agree with germline; a read error may underlie this. The chain uses TRBV10-1 and TRBJ1-5; D may be TRBD1 (6 bases). The CDR3 is 11 residues long. In germline, CDR1 is WNHNN, CDR2 SYGVQD (reference sequence). DNA for the CDR3: TGCGCCAGCAGTGGCTGGACAGCAGAGGATTTT. Translating gives CASSGWTAEDF.

In this sample, this clonotype turned up many times. The rearrangement uses TRBV27 and TRBJ2-5; D is possibly TRBD1 (5 bases). This CDR3 has 14 residues. The germline gives CDR1 MNHEY, CDR2 SMNVEV (reference sequence). V lost 3 bases, J lost 2 bases, and 10 bases lay in between. Here the CDR3 reads CASSFLDTQETQYF. The CDR3 DNA follows: TGTGCCAGCAGTTTTCTGGACACACAAGAGACCCAGTACTTC.

This chain joins TRBV28 and TRBJ2-3; 8 nucleotides agree with TRBD1. The V and J ends lost 3 bases and 5 bases, in that order; junction bases with no gene match: 7. Germline CDR1 is MDHEN and CDR2 is SYDVKM. The CDR3 is 15 amino acids. CDR3 nucleotide sequence: TGTGCCAGCAGTTTCCAGGACAGGGACGTAGATACGCAGTATTTT. Protein: CASSFQDRDVDTQYF.

The chain carries TRBV6-1 and TRBJ1-1; D uncertain. This CDR3 has 12 amino acids. Germline V lookup: CDR1 MNHNS, CDR2 SASEGT. V was cut by 8 bases and J by 5 bases, with 12 bases left in between. In DNA, the CDR3 is TGTGCCAGCCACCGGACGGGGACTGAAGCTTTCTTT. Translating it yields CASHRTGTEAFF.

This clonotype appeared many times. This sequence joins TRBV7-2 and TRBJ2-5, with D perhaps TRBD2 (5 bases). There are 17 residues in the CDR3. V was shortened by 2 bases and J by 4 bases, with 20 bases between the two germline ends. The germline V gene encodes CDR1 SGHTA and CDR2 FQGNSA. As DNA, the CDR3 is TGTGCCAGCAGCTTACGGAAAAGCGGCTTGATGGGAGAGACCCAGTACTTC. Translated: CASSLRKSGLMGETQYF.

This clonotype showed up many times. The CDR3 sequence: CATSRGGGWETQYF. As DNA, the CDR3 is TGTGCCACCAGCAGAGGGGGAGGGTGGGAGACCCAGTACTTC. The rearrangement uses TRBV15 and TRBJ2-5; 7 bases map to TRBD2. CDR3 size: 14 residues. The germline V gene has CDR1 LNHNV and CDR2 YYDKDF (reference sequence). J lost 5 bases, V lost 1 base, and 4 bases had no gene match.

This clonotype was seen repeatedly, ten times or more. The chain carries TRBV20-1 and TRBJ2-5; TRBD2 matches 12 bases. J lost 5 bases, V lost 5 bases, and 12 bases had no gene match. Germline CDR1 DFQATT, CDR2 SNEGSKA (reference sequence). The CDR3 has 16 residues. CDR3 loop: CSAPRLAGGPRETQYF. The CDR3 DNA is TGCAGTGCTCCCCGGCTAGCGGGGGGGCCCCGGGAGACCCAGTACTTC.

For this clonotype: One junction end disagrees with the germline gene, perhaps due to a read error. The chain combines TRBV6-5 with TRBJ2-1, with unresolved D. Germline CDR1 is MNHEY and CDR2 is SVGAGI. The CDR3 contains 15 residues. CDR3 protein: CVSRRPTGSYNEQFF. As DNA, the CDR3 is TGCGTCAGCAGAAGACCCACTGGCTCCTACAATGAGCAGTTCTTC.

This clonotype came up many times. The rearrangement links TRBV20-1 to TRBJ2-5; 10 bases are shared with TRBD2. This CDR3 is 16 amino acids long. Germline CDR1 DFQATT, CDR2 SNEGSKA (reference sequence). V shed 3 bases and J 5 bases; nucleotides not matched to a gene: 12. This CDR3 is CSASTSGRGFWETQYF. The CDR3 DNA follows: TGCAGTGCTAGTACGAGCGGGAGGGGGTTTTGGGAGACCCAGTACTTC.

Notes on this clonotype: A much larger clonotype is one base distant, so this may be a read error. The chain combines TRBV10-2 with TRBJ2-3; D uncertain. The CDR3 is 13 residues long. In germline, CDR1 is WSHSY, CDR2 SAAADI. V was cut by 7 bases and J by 8 bases, with 16 bases left in between. The CDR3 coding sequence is TGCGCCAGCACCCACTCACCGATAGGTACGCAGTATTTT. It codes for CASTHSPIGTQYF.